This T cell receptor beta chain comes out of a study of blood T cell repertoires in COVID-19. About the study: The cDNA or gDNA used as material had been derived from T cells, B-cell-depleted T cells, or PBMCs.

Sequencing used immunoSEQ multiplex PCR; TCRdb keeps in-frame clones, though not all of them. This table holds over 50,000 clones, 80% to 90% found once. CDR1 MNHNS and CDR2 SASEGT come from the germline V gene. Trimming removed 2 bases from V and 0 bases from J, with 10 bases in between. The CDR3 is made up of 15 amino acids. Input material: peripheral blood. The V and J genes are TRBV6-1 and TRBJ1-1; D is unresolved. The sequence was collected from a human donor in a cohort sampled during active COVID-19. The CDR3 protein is CASSELLTMNTEAFF. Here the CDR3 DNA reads TGTGCCAGCAGTGAATTGCTGACTATGAACACTGAAGCTTTCTTT.